This T cell receptor (beta chain) derives from a study of identical twins. Each CDR3 protein gets one entry after TCRdb re-called the 5' RACE reads with MiXCR. In the table there are hundreds of thousands of distinct CDR3 sequences, about 20% of which are singletons. Germline CDR1 and CDR2: MNHEY and SVGAGI. This CDR3 region has 14 residues. Trimming removed 2 bases from V and 2 bases from J, with 6 bases in between. The study's findings and limits: Twins' surplus sharing was weaker for beta out-of-frame sequences.

This clonotype was recorded at least ten times. What it binds is unknown. Healthy Caucasians made up all donors. The same sample was also studied in work on T cells expressing NK-cell markers. That study reports: Dominant NKG2C+ clonotype frequencies of about 1.0-7.0% of CD8+ T cells were measured in five or six donors.

This TCR came from a woman aged 18-29 years in good health. The sample consisted of PBMCs. The V and J genes are TRBV6-5 and TRBJ2-2; D ambiguous. The CDR3 here is CASSYRLNTGELFF. The DNA of the CDR3 is TGTGCCAGCAGTTACAGACTCAACACCGGGGAGCTGTTTTTT.